Listed here are 12 T cell receptor beta chains from one sample, sequenced in a study of cytomegalovirus exposure and HLA in healthy donors (dated by TCRdb to 2016 to 2017). The library was obtained by the immunoSEQ multiplex PCR assay. Imported from immuneACCESS, the table was reduced by TCRdb to in-frame sequences with V and J called. These copies leave out some clones; in studies compared against another copy, an unresolved V gene accounts for under half, and the cause of the remainder is not known. Within this sample are 100,000 to 150,000 clones, with 85% to 90% of them counted one time only. 2.1% of the sample is taken by the ten largest. The material sequenced was PBMCs. The origin of the receptors is a woman under 40 in good health and CMV-seronegative.

The chain combines TRBV5-4 with TRBJ1-1, with 10 bases aligning to TRBD1. The junction had 7 bases not matched to a gene; V was cut back by 4 bases and J by 1 base. The CDR3 spans 16 residues. CDR1 and CDR2 from the germline V gene are SGHNT and YYREEE (reference sequence). This CDR3 is CASSRATGGWNTEAFF. CDR3 nucleotide sequence: TGTGCCAGCAGCCGGGCGACAGGGGGCTGGAACACTGAAGCTTTCTTT.

The rearrangement links TRBV19 to TRBJ2-7; the D is unclear. Germline values: CDR1 LNHDA, CDR2 SQIVND (reference sequence). This CDR3 comprises 13 residues. V lost 4 bases and J 2 bases, leaving 9 bases between the germline ends. This CDR3 reads CASSNLGTYEQYF. Written as DNA, the CDR3 is TGTGCCAGTAGTAACCTCGGTACCTACGAGCAGTACTTC. Combining the CDR3 with reference TRBV19 and TRBJ2-7 gives the whole variable domain DGGITQSPKYLFRKEGQNVTLSCEQNLNHDAMYWYRQDPGQGLRLIYYSQIVNDFQKGDIAEGYSVSREKKESFPLTVTSAQKNPTAFYLCASSNLGTYEQYFGPGTRLTVT.

The chain recombines TRBV19 with TRBJ2-7; D possibly corresponds to TRBD2 (6 bases). Trimming left V 1 base short and J 6 bases short, with 10 bases between. CDR3 length: 13 residues. Germline V CDR1 and CDR2: LNHDA, SQIVND (reference sequence). The CDR3 reads CASSIGQGGEQYF. CDR3 nucleotide sequence: TGTGCCAGTAGTATAGGCCAGGGAGGCGAGCAGTACTTC.

CDR3 nucleotides: TGCGCCAGCAGCCTCTACCTGCGCGAGGACTATGGCTACACCTTC. This codes for CASSLYLREDYGYTF. The chain has TRBV4-3 and TRBJ1-2; D call uncertain. Trimming took off 4 bases at V and 3 bases at J, with 15 bases between the two ends. This CDR3 region has 15 residues. The germline V gene encodes CDR1 LGHNA and CDR2 YSLEER.

In DNA, the CDR3 is TGTGCCAGTAGTGTGACAGGGGGGAGTGCTGAAGCTTTCTTT. Protein sequence: CASSVTGGSAEAFF. The chain uses TRBV19 and TRBJ1-1; 9 bases match TRBD1. The germline CDR1 and CDR2 sequences are LNHDA and SQIVND (reference sequence). Losses at the gene ends were 5 bases for V and 6 bases for J; bases not matched to a gene: 7. CDR3 size: 14 residues.

This sequence joins TRBV27 and TRBJ1-2; 9 bases are shared with TRBD1. CDR1 and CDR2 from the germline V gene are MNHEY and SMNVEV (reference sequence). CDR3 length equals 16 residues. V shed 3 bases and J 8 bases; nucleotides not matched to a gene: 13. CDR3 amino acids: CASSFSTGTGSTGYTF. In DNA, the CDR3 is TGTGCCAGCAGTTTCTCCACCGGGACAGGGTCGACCGGCTACACCTTC.

The chain carries TRBV7-2 and TRBJ2-1, with D perhaps TRBD1 (6 bases). Trimming removed 5 bases at V and 10 bases at J, with 12 bases between. CDR3 length equals 12 residues. Per germline, CDR1 SGHTA and CDR2 FQGNSA. As DNA, the CDR3 is TGTGCCAGCAGCATCAACGGACAGGAGCAGTTCTTC. This sequence encodes CASSINGQEQFF.

The rearrangement links TRBV7-2 to TRBJ2-7; 8 positions agree with TRBD1. V dropped 4 bases and J dropped 7; count of bases not matched to a gene: 9. The length of the CDR3 is 14 residues. Germline values: CDR1 SGHTA, CDR2 FQGNSA. In nucleotides, the CDR3 is TGTGCCAGCAGCTCTCAGACAGGGGTCATTGAGCAGTACTTC. Amino acid sequence: CASSSQTGVIEQYF.

The rearrangement links TRBV18 to TRBJ2-1; 7 bases are shared with TRBD1. Germline values: CDR1 KGHSH, CDR2 LQKENI. This CDR3 has 13 amino acids. Germline trimming cut 7 bases from V and 7 bases from J; bases unmatched to any gene: 7. DNA for the CDR3: TGTGCCAGCTGTGAAAAACAGGGGAATGAGCAGTTCTTC. Translated, it gives CASCEKQGNEQFF.

The CDR3 DNA is TGCGCCAGCAGCCGGGGACAGGGAAGGGATGAGCAGTTCTTC. This encodes CASSRGQGRDEQFF. The V gene is TRBV4-1, the J gene TRBJ2-1, with 9 bases lining up with TRBD1. The V gene's germline CDR1 is MGHRA and CDR2 YSYEKL. CDR3 length: 14 residues. V shed 4 bases, J shed 8 bases, and the junction held 6 bases outside the gene matches.

CDR3 in DNA: TGTGCCAGTAGTATAGAACAGGGACCCTATGGCTACACCTTC. Encoded protein: CASSIEQGPYGYTF. The J gene is TRBJ1-2, the V gene TRBV19; maybe TRBD1 (6 bases). The ends were cut back, 0 bases at V and 4 bases at J, with 9 bases in the middle. The CDR3 spans 14 residues. The germline CDR1 and CDR2 sequences are LNHDA and SQIVND (reference sequence). Full variable domain (rest looked up from reference TRBV19 and TRBJ1-2): DGGITQSPKYLFRKEGQNVTLSCEQNLNHDAMYWYRQDPGQGLRLIYYSQIVNDFQKGDIAEGYSVSREKKESFPLTVTSAQKNPTAFYLCASSIEQGPYGYTFGSGTRLTVV.

This rearrangement joins TRBV5-4 to TRBJ2-1, with 10 bases aligning to TRBD2. Germline V gene data show CDR1 as SGHNT and CDR2 as YYREEE (reference sequence). After removal of 4 bases from V and 7 bases from J, the junction contained 8 bases not matched to a gene. CDR3 length: 15 amino acids. The CDR3 DNA reads as TGTGCCAGCAGCCTCCCTAGCGGGGGTTTTAATGAGCAGTTCTTC. Translation: CASSLPSGGFNEQFF.